This T cell receptor (beta chain) appears in the sequencing data of a study of T cells after yellow fever vaccination. Study-wide context: Low-cell-number fractions were prepared with SMART-Seq v4 Ultra Low Input. Study-level results: Contaminating bulk clonotypes could be abundant in FACS-sorted repertoires. The secondary response showed a weaker magnitude and a faster peak, day 5 versus 15.

5'RACE template switching produced TCR cDNA carrying a universal primer site and UMIs. TCRdb processed the 5' RACE reads anew with MiXCR; each CDR3 protein has one entry. The sample shows 300,000 or so distinct CDR3 sequences, almost 4% of them seen only once. This clonotype was seen ten or more times. Its cognate antigen is unknown. V lost 1 base, J lost 0 bases, and 15 bases lay in between. Looked up from germline, CDR1 is LGHDT and CDR2 is YNNKEL (reference sequence). The CDR3 loop spans 17 amino acids. This chain connects TRBV3-1 to TRBJ2-5; D is tentatively TRBD1 or TRBD2 (5 bases each). This clonotype was sampled from a man in his late teens or twenties who received the YFV17D yellow fever vaccine. Source: PBMCs, taken 5 days after the yellow fever booster vaccination. The CDR3 here is CASSQVGERPNQETQYF. The CDR3, as DNA: TGTGCCAGCAGCCAAGTGGGGGAAAGGCCCAACCAAGAGACCCAGTACTTC.